This TCR beta chain was retrieved from a study of shared clonotypes between healthy human individuals. For this clone: The antigen is unknown.

Repertoires were generated with immunoSEQ multiplex PCR, while TCRdb's copy carries only in-frame clones and drops some. The top ten clones hold approximately 0.41% of a sample with over 2 million clones, around 90% of them seen once. With 5 bases removed from V and 6 bases from J, the gap between germline ends came to 14 bases. Germline CDR1 and CDR2: MDHEN and SYDVKM. CDR3 length: 14 residues. Overall study findings and caveats: Rarefaction analysis demonstrated incomplete sorted-subset sequencing notwithstanding large depth. Researchers found naive subsets generally carried larger estimated richness than memory subsets. Investigators collected only blood, and repertoires in tissues likely differ. Compared with clonotypes that all four donors shared, non-shared clonotypes had lower generation probabilities.

What was sequenced was naive CD4+ T cells from PBMCs. Subset defined: CD45RA+ positively selected. The receptor was isolated from a man aged 18 to 29 in good health. Some clones in this sample may be carry-over from other donors' samples. The rearrangement uses TRBV28 and TRBJ2-1; D is perhaps TRBD2 (5 bases). The CDR3 region is CASSTTGILNEQFF. The CDR3 nucleotides are TGTGCCAGCAGTACCACCGGGATCCTCAATGAGCAGTTCTTC.